The entry that follows covers one T cell receptor (beta chain) sequence. CDR1 SGHTA and CDR2 FQGNSA come from the germline V gene. This CDR3 region has 18 residues. Trimming cost V 4 bases and J 3 bases, with 24 bases left between them. Time point given: blood 2 weeks post-SBRT. As for treatment: 15 Gy SBRT to primary tumor, nephrectomy 4 weeks later. The data derive from a study of radiation and T cells in renal cell carcinoma. The assay was immunoSEQ multiplex PCR, and TCRdb's table has in-frame clones only and misses some. The data show 60,000 to 80,000 clones, around 76% seen once. The source is a man between 60 and 70 years old with renal cell carcinoma. The chain carries TRBV7-2 and TRBJ1-2, with TRBD1 as a possible D gene (5 bases). The sequencing here drew on blood, taken from a patient whose treatment included radiotherapy and nephrectomy. The DNA of the CDR3 is TGTGCCAGCAGCTCCCATGTGAGGTCGGGAAGGGGAGACTATGGCTACACCTTC. It translates to CASSSHVRSGRGDYGYTF.